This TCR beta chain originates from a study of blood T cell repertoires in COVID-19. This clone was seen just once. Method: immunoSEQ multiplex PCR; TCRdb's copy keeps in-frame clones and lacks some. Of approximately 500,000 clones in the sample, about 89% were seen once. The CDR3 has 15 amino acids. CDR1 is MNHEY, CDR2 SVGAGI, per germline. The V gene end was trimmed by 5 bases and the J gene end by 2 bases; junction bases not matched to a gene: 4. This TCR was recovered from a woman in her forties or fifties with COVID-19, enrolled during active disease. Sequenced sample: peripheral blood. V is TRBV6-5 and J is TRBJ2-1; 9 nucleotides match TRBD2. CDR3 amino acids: CASSPRGGPYNEQFF. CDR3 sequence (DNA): TGTGCCAGCAGTCCGCGGGGGGGGCCCTACAATGAGCAGTTCTTC.